This record covers a single TCR beta chain. V was shortened by 6 bases and J by 4 bases, with 15 bases between the two germline ends. Germline assignment: CDR1 MNHNY and CDR2 SVGAGI (reference sequence). This CDR3 is built from 15 residues. The sample comes from a study of cytomegalovirus exposure and HLA in healthy donors. Study background: Researchers found that about 82% of 350 to 500 genotyped donors fell within the Caucasian-associated ancestry cluster.

The PCR contained 60 Vbeta and 13 Jbeta primers. Method: immunoSEQ multiplex PCR; TCRdb's copy keeps in-frame clones and lacks some. This sample has approximately 170,000 clones, with around 80% found just once. What was sequenced was PBMCs. The chain has TRBV6-6 and TRBJ2-2; D is possibly TRBD2 (5 bases). The sequence derives from a woman between 25 and 40 years old in good health and CMV-seropositive. For the CDR3, the DNA is TGTGCCAGCAGCTCTGGACTGCTAATCACCGGGGAGCTGTTTTTT. This codes for CASSSGLLITGELFF.